Presented here are 30 T cell receptor beta chains from one specimen sequenced in a study of control samples from healthy donors and cancer patients. Repertoires were generated with immunoSEQ multiplex PCR, while TCRdb's copy carries only in-frame clones and drops some. Of about 150,000 clones listed, about 91% are singletons. Sequencing was done on a sample of blood. All receptors derive from a woman aged 40 to 50 in good health.

This chain uses TRBV3-1 (or the pseudogene TRBV3-2) with TRBJ1-2, with no clear D. The CDR3 runs to 15 residues. The V end was cut by 1 base, the J end by 0 bases, with 9 bases between. CDR1 is LGHDT and CDR2 is YNNKEL in the germline V gene (reference sequence). The CDR3 DNA follows: TGTGCCAGCAGCCAAGGGCAACTCACTAACTATGGCTACACCTTC. This encodes CASSQGQLTNYGYTF.

This clone came up once. The gene calls are TRBV13 and TRBJ2-7; possible D gene TRBD1, 5 bases. CDR1 and CDR2 from the germline V gene are PRHDT and FYEKMQ (reference sequence). Trimming cost V 4 bases and J 4 bases, with 8 bases left between them. The CDR3 length is 12 residues. The CDR3: CASSSGSYEQYF. Written as DNA, the CDR3 is TGTGCCAGCAGCTCAGGGTCGTACGAGCAGTACTTC.

V and J are TRBV2 and TRBJ2-5, with D unclear. Germline values: CDR1 SNHLY, CDR2 FYNNEI. The V and J ends lost 5 bases and 3 bases respectively, with 13 bases between them. The CDR3 is 14 residues long. CDR3 region: CASSSGRYEETQYF. CDR3 nucleotides: TGTGCCAGCAGTTCAGGACGGTACGAAGAGACCCAGTACTTC.

The V gene is TRBV19, the J gene TRBJ2-3; weak D call: TRBD1 (5 bases). This CDR3 comprises 14 residues. The V end was cut by 0 bases, the J end by 4 bases, with 8 bases between. Looked up from germline, CDR1 is LNHDA and CDR2 is SQIVND (reference sequence). The CDR3 DNA follows: TGTGCCAGTAGTATAGATCAAGGGGCAGATACGCAGTATTTT. Translated: CASSIDQGADTQYF.

This sequence joins TRBV6-5 and TRBJ1-3, with 8 bases aligning to TRBD1. There are 14 residues in the CDR3. The ends lost 6 bases at V and 4 bases at J; junction bases unmatched: 5. The V gene's germline CDR1 is MNHEY and CDR2 SVGAGI. For the CDR3, the DNA is TGTGCCAGCAGACGCCGGGACAGGGGAAACACCATATATTTT. This gives the protein CASRRRDRGNTIYF.

V gene TRBV19 combines with J gene TRBJ1-2; no definite D call. The CDR3 runs to 14 residues. Trimming took off 3 bases at V and 2 bases at J, with 10 bases between the two ends. Germline V gene sequence: CDR1 LNHDA, CDR2 SQIVND (reference sequence). The DNA of the CDR3 is TGTGCCAGTAGTATTGGACTTCTAAACTATGGCTACACCTTC. Translated: CASSIGLLNYGYTF.

V and J are TRBV5-5 and TRBJ1-6; no reliable D call. Per the germline V gene, CDR1 is SGHKS and CDR2 is YYEKEE (reference sequence). V was shortened by 4 bases and J by 2 bases, with 13 bases between the two germline ends. The CDR3 consists of 16 residues. The CDR3 spells CASSINLRPYNSPLHF. The CDR3 DNA sequence: TGTGCCAGCAGCATTAACCTCCGACCCTATAATTCACCCCTCCACTTT.

The CDR3 bases are TGTGCCATCAGTGAGTCGACAGGGGCCTACGAGCAGTACTTC. Protein: CAISESTGAYEQYF. The chain is built from TRBV10-3 and TRBJ2-7, with TRBD1 identical over 8 bases. V shed 0 bases and J 2 bases; nucleotides not matched to a gene: 0. From germline, CDR1 is ENHRY and CDR2 SYGVKD. This CDR3 has 14 amino acids.

This chain connects TRBV5-4 to TRBJ1-1; the D is unclear. CDR1 and CDR2 from the germline V gene are SGHNT and YYREEE (reference sequence). CDR3 length equals 13 residues. The V gene lost 4 bases and the J gene lost 1 base, with 8 bases spanning the gap. CDR3: CASSLRGNTEAFF. Written as DNA, the CDR3 is TGTGCCAGCAGCCTCCGCGGGAACACTGAAGCTTTCTTT.

This clone was seen just once. J is TRBJ2-1 and V is TRBV4-1; perhaps TRBD2 as D (6 bases). CDR1 is MGHRA, CDR2 YSYEKL, per germline. V was cut by 5 bases and J by 6 bases, with 11 bases left in between. The CDR3 is 13 residues long. The CDR3 sequence: CASSFRESNEQFF. Written as DNA, the CDR3 is TGCGCCAGCAGCTTCCGGGAGAGCAATGAGCAGTTCTTC.

This chain connects TRBV28 to TRBJ1-2, with a weak D call TRBD1 (5 bases). Per the germline V gene, CDR1 is MDHEN and CDR2 is SYDVKM. Between the trimmed V and J ends, which lost 7 bases and 4 bases, there was a span of 16 bases. CDR3 length: 14 amino acids. CDR3: CASTTGADPYGYTF. The CDR3 nucleotides read TGTGCCAGCACCACCGGGGCCGATCCCTATGGCTACACCTTC.

The chain joins TRBV19 to TRBJ1-5, with unresolved D. The CDR3 runs to 13 residues. The ends were cut back, 2 bases at V and 5 bases at J, with 7 bases in the middle. Germline V gene data show CDR1 as LNHDA and CDR2 as SQIVND (reference sequence). Written as DNA, the CDR3 is TGTGCCAGTAGTATATTGGGAGATCAGCCCCAGCATTTT. Protein: CASSILGDQPQHF. The entire variable domain, with the rest obtained from reference TRBV19 and TRBJ1-5, is as follows: DGGITQSPKYLFRKEGQNVTLSCEQNLNHDAMYWYRQDPGQGLRLIYYSQIVNDFQKGDIAEGYSVSREKKESFPLTVTSAQKNPTAFYLCASSILGDQPQHFGDGTRLSIL.

The rearrangement joins TRBV2 to TRBJ1-2; 7 bases match TRBD1. The germline gives CDR1 SNHLY, CDR2 FYNNEI. The V segment lost 1 base and the J segment 2 bases; nucleotides outside the gene matches: 4. The CDR3 has 15 amino acids. In DNA, the CDR3 is TGTGCCAGCAGTGAAGTGGGCAGGGGGAACTATGGCTACACCTTC. Protein sequence: CASSEVGRGNYGYTF.

This chain joins TRBV6-1 and TRBJ1-6; D possibly corresponds to TRBD1 (5 bases). V lost 4 bases and J lost 2, with 12 bases in between. CDR3 size: 16 residues. In germline, CDR1 is MNHNS, CDR2 SASEGT. CDR3: CASSAGFGAYNSPLHF. CDR3 coding DNA: TGTGCCAGCAGTGCAGGGTTTGGGGCCTATAATTCACCCCTCCACTTT.

V and J are TRBV10-1 and TRBJ2-1; D unclear. CDR1 WNHNN and CDR2 SYGVQD come from the germline V gene (reference sequence). This CDR3 is 11 amino acids long. V lost 4 bases, J lost 6 bases, and 4 bases lay in between. CDR3 nucleotide sequence: TGCGCCAGCAGTGGAGCCAATGAGCAGTTCTTC. This translates into CASSGANEQFF.

The chain carries TRBV6-4 and TRBJ2-3, with 9 nucleotides matching TRBD2. This CDR3 contains 17 residues. Trimming at V came to 5 bases and at J to 1 base, leaving 10 bases not matched to a gene. Germline lookup yields CDR1 MRHNA and CDR2 SNTAGT. The CDR3 here is CASSKSWTSDGTDTQYF. CDR3 sequence (DNA): TGTGCCAGCAGTAAGTCCTGGACTAGCGACGGCACAGATACGCAGTATTTT.

The chain uses TRBV5-1 and TRBJ2-7; 12 nucleotides agree with TRBD1. V dropped 2 bases and J dropped 5; count of bases not matched to a gene: 5. Per germline, CDR1 SGHRS and CDR2 YFSETQ. The CDR3 has 15 amino acids. The CDR3 coding sequence is TGCGCCAGCAGCTTAGCCGGGACAGGGGGCAACGAGCAGTACTTC. It encodes CASSLAGTGGNEQYF. The full variable domain, its missing parts supplied by reference TRBV5-1 and TRBJ2-7, is KAGVTQTPRYLIKTRGQQVTLSCSPISGHRSVSWYQQTPGQGLQFLFEYFSETQRNKGNFPGRFSGRQFSNSRSEMNVSTLELGDSALYLCASSLAGTGGNEQYFGPGTRLTVT.

The chain couples TRBV5-1 to TRBJ2-5, with D possibly TRBD1 on 6 matching bases. Deletions cut 0 bases from V and 4 bases from J, with 13 bases between. The germline V gene has CDR1 SGHRS and CDR2 YFSETQ. This CDR3 comprises 15 residues. The CDR3 DNA reads TGCGCCAGCAGCTTGGTTTGGGGGCTTTCAGAGACCCAGTACTTC. This translates into CASSLVWGLSETQYF.

This chain connects TRBV6-5 to TRBJ1-3; tentative D call: TRBD1 (6 bases). The CDR3 covers 14 residues. CDR1 and CDR2 (germline): MNHEY, SVGAGI. V was trimmed by 4 bases and J by 4 bases, leaving 11 bases between them. CDR3 loop: CASSSGGAGNTIYF. DNA for the CDR3: TGTGCCAGCAGTTCCGGGGGCGCGGGAAACACCATATATTTT.

V is TRBV7-8 and J is TRBJ1-5; 8 nucleotides match TRBD1. CDR1 is SGHVS and CDR2 is FQNEAQ in the germline V gene. The V segment lost 4 bases and the J segment 1 base; nucleotides outside the gene matches: 9. This CDR3 has 17 residues. The CDR3 DNA reads TGTGCCAGCAGCTCGTGGGTGGGACAGGCCAGCAATCAGCCCCAGCATTTT. Translated: CASSSWVGQASNQPQHF.

The rearrangement links TRBV5-6 to TRBJ2-3, with D unclear. The CDR3 is made up of 12 amino acids. The V gene lost 0 bases and the J gene lost 6 bases, with 5 bases spanning the gap. CDR1 and CDR2 (germline): SGHDT, YYEEEE. The CDR3 here is CASSLGSDTQYF. The CDR3 coding sequence is TGTGCCAGCAGCTTGGGCTCGGATACGCAGTATTTT.

The chain couples TRBV5-5 to TRBJ1-2; 7 bases agree with TRBD1. Trimming removed 3 bases from V and 4 bases from J; junction bases left unmatched: 12. Germline-derived CDR1 and CDR2 are SGHKS and YYEKEE (reference sequence). This CDR3 contains 16 residues. CDR3 DNA: TGTGCCAGCAGCTGGAATACAGAGACAGGGATCTATGGCTACACCTTC. Translation: CASSWNTETGIYGYTF.

The chain couples TRBV5-1 to TRBJ1-3; possible D gene TRBD1, 6 bases. CDR1 is SGHRS and CDR2 is YFSETQ in the germline V gene. With 0 bases removed from V and 2 bases from J, the gap between germline ends came to 9 bases. The CDR3 length is 15 residues. The CDR3 DNA reads TGCGCCAGCAGCTTGGGGACAGATACTGGAAACACCATATATTTT. Encoded protein: CASSLGTDTGNTIYF.

The chain has TRBV12-3 or TRBV12-4 and TRBJ1-2, with TRBD1 identical over 7 bases. CDR3 length: 12 amino acids. V lost 9 bases to trimming and J lost 4 bases; unmatched junction nucleotides: 5. CDR3 in DNA: TGTGCCAGTCAAGGGGGCTCCTATGGCTACACCTTC. Its protein is CASQGGSYGYTF.

This chain joins TRBV5-1 and TRBJ1-1, with 7 nucleotides matching TRBD1. Germline V CDR1 and CDR2: SGHRS, YFSETQ. Trimming removed 2 bases from V and 3 bases from J; junction bases left unmatched: 4. There are 14 residues in the CDR3. CDR3 amino acids: CASSFRGQDTEAFF. Written as DNA, the CDR3 is TGCGCCAGCAGCTTTAGGGGGCAGGACACTGAAGCTTTCTTT. Combining the CDR3 with reference TRBV5-1 and TRBJ1-1 gives the whole variable domain KAGVTQTPRYLIKTRGQQVTLSCSPISGHRSVSWYQQTPGQGLQFLFEYFSETQRNKGNFPGRFSGRQFSNSRSEMNVSTLELGDSALYLCASSFRGQDTEAFFGQGTRLTVV.

The chain couples TRBV6-5 to TRBJ1-1; D is undetermined. V dropped 0 bases and J dropped 5 bases, with 13 bases sitting between them. This CDR3 contains 15 residues. Germline CDR1 MNHEY, CDR2 SVGAGI. The CDR3 DNA reads TGTGCCAGCAGTTACTCTCGGGGTTCGGGTACTGAAGCTTTCTTT. Protein sequence: CASSYSRGSGTEAFF.

This chain links TRBV3-1 (or the pseudogene TRBV3-2) with TRBJ1-6; tentative D call: TRBD1 (6 bases). Germline V gene lookup returns CDR1 LGHDT and CDR2 YNNKEL (reference sequence). Trimming stripped 5 bases from V and 10 bases from J, with 18 bases between. The CDR3 is 15 amino acids. Written as DNA, the CDR3 is TGTGCCAGCAGCTCGCCTGGGATGGGGGGCTCACCCCTCCACTTT. Its translation: CASSSPGMGGSPLHF.

The chain employs TRBV5-1 and TRBJ2-7; D is unresolved. The CDR3 has 14 residues. The V gene's germline CDR1 is SGHRS and CDR2 YFSETQ. V was clipped by 0 bases and J by 3 bases, with 10 bases between them. The CDR3 DNA is TGCGCCAGCAGCTTGGGCGGCAGCTTCTACGAGCAGTACTTC. It yields the protein CASSLGGSFYEQYF.

The chain employs TRBV7-8 and TRBJ1-1, with D perhaps TRBD1 (5 bases). From germline, CDR1 is SGHVS and CDR2 FQNEAQ. This CDR3 has 17 residues. Trimming took off 0 bases at V and 5 bases at J, with 19 bases between the two ends. The CDR3 coding sequence is TGTGCCAGCAGCTTAGCGAGCGGCCGCCAGGGATGGACTGAAGCTTTCTTT. Its translation is CASSLASGRQGWTEAFF.

The V and J genes are TRBV20-1 and TRBJ2-3; TRBD2 agrees at 8 bases. Looked up from germline, CDR1 is DFQATT and CDR2 is SNEGSKA (reference sequence). The CDR3 is made up of 14 amino acids. V dropped 3 bases and J dropped 3; count of bases not matched to a gene: 5. The CDR3, as DNA: TGCAGTGCTAGTCTGCCGGGGGGGACAGATACGCAGTATTTT. This gives the protein CSASLPGGTDTQYF.